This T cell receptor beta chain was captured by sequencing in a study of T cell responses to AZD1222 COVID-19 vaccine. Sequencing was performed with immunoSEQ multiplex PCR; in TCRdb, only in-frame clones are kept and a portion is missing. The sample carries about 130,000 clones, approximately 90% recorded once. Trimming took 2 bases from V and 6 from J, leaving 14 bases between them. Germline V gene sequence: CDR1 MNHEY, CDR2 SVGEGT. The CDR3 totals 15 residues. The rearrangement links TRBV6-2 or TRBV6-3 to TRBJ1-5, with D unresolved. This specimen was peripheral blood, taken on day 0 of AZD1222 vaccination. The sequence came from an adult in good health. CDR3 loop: CASSYQIEEAQPQHF. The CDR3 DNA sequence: TGTGCCAGCAGTTACCAGATTGAAGAGGCTCAGCCCCAGCATTTT.